This T cell receptor (beta chain) originates from a study of blood T cell repertoires in COVID-19 (dated by TCRdb to 2020 to 2021). Regarding the complete study: Collaborator samples came from the United States, Italy and Spain and covered acute and convalescent phases of COVID-19. The prospective study material was composed of cDNA or gDNA derived from T cells, B-cell-depleted T cells, or PBMCs. Deeply sampled blood TCRbeta repertoires from subjects exposed to, actively infected with, or recovered from COVID-19 were included in the dataset. The repertoires were made available in a free public database intended to serve as a resource for research on the immune response to SARS-CoV-2. The samples were drawn from the first 160 participants of the ongoing ImmuneRACE study and from roughly 1,300 subjects provided by 6 global collaborators. Nearly every sample came with metadata listing a de-identified subject ID, COVID-19 status, age in years and sex. Where HLA class I and class II types were available, the types were taken from metadata supplied by the sample provider, not from assay-based typing. Results the study describes overall, beyond this receptor: The quantity of clinical and demographic metadata differed by source and by participant and was supplied without curation.

Participants in the prospective study were aged roughly 18 to 100 years, lived in 20 to 30 United States geographic areas, and enrolled through a virtual design. Cohort assignment in the prospective study relied on participant-reported clinical history from a screening survey and a study questionnaire. For ImmuneRACE Cohort 3, a participant was defined as recovered based on two consecutive negative NP/OP PCR tests, clearance by a healthcare professional, or resolution of symptoms. Mobile phlebotomists in the prospective study collected whole blood, serum and a nasopharyngeal or oropharyngeal swab from every participant. Additional blood draws and questionnaires over an approximately two-month period could optionally be provided by prospective study participants. Prospective study blood samples were shipped either frozen or at room temperature before DNA extraction. On this clone itself: The antigen it recognizes is unknown. No qualities accompany the bases; no much larger clone lies one base away.

In the germline V gene, CDR1 corresponds to MNHEY and CDR2 to SVGAGI. Including cysteine and phenylalanine, the CDR3 has 11 amino acids. The retained sequence is limited to the CDR3, 33 bases, with the frame set at the first base. V is clipped by 7 bases and J by 6 bases, and the sequence between their germline boundaries is 10 bases long. TCRbeta CDR3 regions were amplified from genomic DNA using the immunoSEQ Assay, a bias-controlled multiplex PCR. For the original study's pipeline: Within the assay, amplification of reference gene primers was used to estimate how many nucleated cells each sample contained. To quantify the absolute abundance of each unique TCRbeta CDR3 rearrangement, sequence reads were collapsed and filtered. For each sample, productive Simpson clonality was calculated as the square root of Simpson's diversity index across productive rearrangements. TCRdb limited this immuneACCESS table to in-frame rearrangements with V and J called. A share of clones is missing; checked studies link under half to unresolved V genes, and the rest is unexplained. That table furnishes V, J and clone size, whereas the DNA furnished D and trimming. In this sample the table shows a few hundred thousand clones, 85% of which occur a single time. Together, the top ten hold around 19% of the sample.

The sequenced sample was PBMCs or T cells enriched from blood (not recorded which). The chain was built from TRBV6-5 and TRBJ2-7, and the D gene may be TRBD2, 5 bases matching. The sequence derives from a man aged 40-49 years who had recovered from COVID-19. The nucleotide sequence reads TGTGCCAGCACCGACCGGGGCGAGCAGTACTTC. It translates to CASTDRGEQYF.